Below, one TCR beta chain is given with its context. Losses at the gene ends were 2 bases for V and 4 bases for J; bases not matched to a gene: 1. CDR3 size: 14 residues. CDR1 is MRHNA and CDR2 is SNTAGT in the germline V gene. This entry belongs to a study of siplizumab effects on memory and regulatory T cells. The repertoire was sequenced with immunoSEQ multiplex PCR; TCRdb's copy has only in-frame clones and lacks some. The sample lists 100,000 to 120,000 clones; around nine tenths were seen once. This clonotype originated in a human donor in good health. The material sequenced was CD4+ T cells sorted from blood. The V gene is TRBV6-4, the J gene TRBJ2-2; the match to TRBD2 covers 7 bases. CDR3 DNA sequence: TGTGCCAGCAGTGACCCGGGGGGCACCGGGGAGCTGTTTTTT. Translated, it gives CASSDPGGTGELFF.